This TCR beta chain came from a study of blood T cell repertoires in COVID-19. Study information: The United States, Italy and Spain supplied acute and convalescent COVID-19 samples. Sources were T cells, B-cell-depleted T cells, or PBMCs; the material itself was cDNA or gDNA.

As handled by the study authors: Reference gene primers were amplified, and this amplification served to estimate nucleated cell counts. This table comes from immunoSEQ multiplex PCR, and its TCRdb copy is limited to in-frame clones, with some not included. Clonal size and the V and J genes are those of that table, whereas D and trimming came from the DNA. The data contain around 57,000 clones, over 75% of them singletons. Germline V lookup: CDR1 LGHNA, CDR2 YSLEER. Trimming took 1 base from V and 11 from J, leaving 15 bases between them. This CDR3 region has 14 residues. This receptor was identified in a man aged 45-60 years with active COVID-19. The chain recombines TRBV4-3 with TRBJ2-1, with D possibly TRBD2 on 6 matching bases. The sequenced material came from peripheral blood. The CDR3 coding sequence is TGCGCCAGCAGCCAAGTGACTAGTCAGGGAAAGCAGTTCTTC. This codes for CASSQVTSQGKQFF.